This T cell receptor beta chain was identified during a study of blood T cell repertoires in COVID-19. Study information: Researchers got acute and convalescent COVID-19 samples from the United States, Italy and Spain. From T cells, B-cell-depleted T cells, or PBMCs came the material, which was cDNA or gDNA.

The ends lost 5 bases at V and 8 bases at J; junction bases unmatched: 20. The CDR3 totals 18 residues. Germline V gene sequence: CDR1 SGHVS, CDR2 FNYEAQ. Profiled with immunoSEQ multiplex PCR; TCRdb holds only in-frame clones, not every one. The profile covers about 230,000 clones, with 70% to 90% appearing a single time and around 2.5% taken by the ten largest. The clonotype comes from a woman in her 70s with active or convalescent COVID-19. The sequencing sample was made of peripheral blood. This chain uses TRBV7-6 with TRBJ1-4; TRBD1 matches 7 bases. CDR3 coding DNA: TGTGCCAGCAGCCACCGGGACAGAACACCGCGGGGCCGCGAAAAACTGTTTTTT. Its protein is CASSHRDRTPRGREKLFF. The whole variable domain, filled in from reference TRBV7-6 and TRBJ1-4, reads GAGVSQSPRYKVTKRGQDVALRCDPISGHVSLYWYRQALGQGPEFLTYFNYEAQQDKSGLPNDRFSAERPEGSISTLTIQRTEQRDSAMYRCASSHRDRTPRGREKLFFGSGTQLSVL.